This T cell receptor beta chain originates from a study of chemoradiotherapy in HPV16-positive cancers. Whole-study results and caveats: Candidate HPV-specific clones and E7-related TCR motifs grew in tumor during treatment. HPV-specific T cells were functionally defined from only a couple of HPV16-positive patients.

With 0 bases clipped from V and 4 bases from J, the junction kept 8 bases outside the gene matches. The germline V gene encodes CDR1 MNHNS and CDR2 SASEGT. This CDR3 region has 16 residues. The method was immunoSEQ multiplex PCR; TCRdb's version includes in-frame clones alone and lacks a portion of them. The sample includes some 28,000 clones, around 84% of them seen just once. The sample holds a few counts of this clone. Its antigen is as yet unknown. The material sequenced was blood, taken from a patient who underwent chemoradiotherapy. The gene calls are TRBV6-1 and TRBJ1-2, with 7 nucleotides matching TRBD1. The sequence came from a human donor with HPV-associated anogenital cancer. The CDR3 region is CASSEAWTGRVYGYTF. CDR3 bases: TGTGCCAGCAGTGAAGCCTGGACAGGTCGGGTCTATGGCTACACCTTC.